Detailed here is one T cell receptor (beta chain). Its cognate antigen is unknown. With 6 bases removed from V and 4 bases from J, the gap between germline ends came to 12 bases. The CDR3 is 13 residues long. Germline lookup yields CDR1 MDHEN and CDR2 SYDVKM. These data come from a study of cytomegalovirus exposure and HLA in healthy donors. Study outcomes and limitations: For cytomegalovirus status, the classifier reportedly gave diagnoses with high specificity and sensitivity. Later analysis showed most CMV-associated TCR beta chains appearing HLA-restricted.

The PCR used 60 Vbeta and 13 Jbeta primers. In the authors' workflow: Later, an analysis found around 80 million unique TCR beta chains, and 9.5 million to 12 million of these were shared. Some clones are missing from TCRdb's copy, which holds only in-frame ones; the method was immunoSEQ multiplex PCR. D and trimming were read from the DNA, whereas the V and J calls and clone size are those reported in that table. The sample yields over 120,000 clones, roughly three quarters seen once. The clonotype originates from a female donor in good health and CMV-seronegative. The sample taken for sequencing was PBMCs. The chain has TRBV28 and TRBJ1-2; D is perhaps TRBD1 (6 bases). CDR3 residues: CASRRGSLYGYTF. The CDR3 region has the DNA TGTGCCAGCAGGAGGGGGTCCCTCTATGGCTACACCTTC.